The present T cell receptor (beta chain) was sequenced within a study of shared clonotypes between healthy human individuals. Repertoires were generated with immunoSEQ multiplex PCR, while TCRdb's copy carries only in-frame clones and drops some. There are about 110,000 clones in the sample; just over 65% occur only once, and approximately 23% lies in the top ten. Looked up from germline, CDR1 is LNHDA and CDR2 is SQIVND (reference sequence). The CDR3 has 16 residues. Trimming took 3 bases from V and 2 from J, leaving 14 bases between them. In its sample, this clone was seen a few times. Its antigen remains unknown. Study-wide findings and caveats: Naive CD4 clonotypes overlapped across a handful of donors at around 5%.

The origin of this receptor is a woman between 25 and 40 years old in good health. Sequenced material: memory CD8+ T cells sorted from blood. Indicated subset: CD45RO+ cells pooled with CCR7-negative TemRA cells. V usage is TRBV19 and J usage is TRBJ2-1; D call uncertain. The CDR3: CASSMWGRAAYNEQFF. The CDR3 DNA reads TGTGCCAGTAGTATGTGGGGTCGAGCTGCCTACAATGAGCAGTTCTTC.